The clone carrying this TCR beta chain was counted only a few times. This record comes from a study of a mutant IDH1 vaccine in newly diagnosed glioma. Across the whole study: Patients under treatment included approximately 60% males and about 40% females and had a mean age of 40.4 years.

The time point here: baseline, week 1 (first vaccination visit). Treatment of the sample: pre-vaccination baseline after standard-of-care therapy. Donor diagnoses consisted of new WHO grade 3 or 4 IDH1-mutant, ATRX-lost astrocytomas. CDR1 and CDR2 from the germline V gene are SGHVS and FNYEAQ. Germline trimming cut 5 bases from V and 1 base from J; bases unmatched to any gene: 3. This CDR3 contains 15 residues. Sequencing was performed with immunoSEQ multiplex PCR; in TCRdb, only in-frame clones are kept and a portion is missing. The sample lists 45,000 to 65,000 clones; roughly 80% were seen once. The genes are TRBV7-6 and TRBJ1-4; 8 bases map to TRBD1. The sample was PBMCs, taken from a glioma patient treated with radiotherapy, temozolomide or both. The clonotype originates from a man between 18 and 29 years old with glioma. In DNA form, the CDR3 reads TGTGCCAGCAGCCGTACAGGGGGAACTAATGAAAAACTGTTTTTT. It codes for CASSRTGGTNEKLFF.